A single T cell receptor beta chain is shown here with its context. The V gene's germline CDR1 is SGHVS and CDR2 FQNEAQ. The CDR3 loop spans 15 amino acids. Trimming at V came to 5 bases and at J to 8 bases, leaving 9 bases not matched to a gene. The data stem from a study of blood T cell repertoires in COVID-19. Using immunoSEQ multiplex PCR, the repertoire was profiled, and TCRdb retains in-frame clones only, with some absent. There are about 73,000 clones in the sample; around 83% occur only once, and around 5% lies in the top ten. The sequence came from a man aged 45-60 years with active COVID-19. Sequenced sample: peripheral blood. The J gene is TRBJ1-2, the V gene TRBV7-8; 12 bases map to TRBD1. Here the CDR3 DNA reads TGTGCCAGCAGCCCCTATTCCGGGACAGGGGGCGGCTACACCTTC. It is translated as CASSPYSGTGGGYTF. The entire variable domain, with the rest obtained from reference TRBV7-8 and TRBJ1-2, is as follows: GAGVSQSPRYKVAKRGQDVALRCDPISGHVSLFWYQQALGQGPEFLTYFQNEAQLDKSGLPSDRFFAERPEGSVSTLKIQRTQQEDSAVYLCASSPYSGTGGGYTFGSGTRLTVV.